The 25 T cell receptor beta chains below all came from one sample that was sequenced in a study. Treg sorting used a CD4+CD25+CD127-/low gate. Using its own MiXCR run on the 5' RACE reads, TCRdb lists one record per CDR3 protein. The sample lists several thousand distinct CDR3 sequences, 72% occurring once. The specimen was Tregs sorted from blood. These receptors were obtained from a female donor with breast cancer.

The V call is TRBV9, the J call TRBJ1-1; D unclear. CDR1 is SGDLS, CDR2 YYNGEE, per germline. The CDR3 is 15 amino acids. V was cut by 3 bases and J by 5 bases, with 17 bases left in between. Here the CDR3 reads CASSDPRALDTEAFF. The CDR3 DNA is TGTGCCAGCAGCGACCCCAGAGCCTTGGATACTGAAGCTTTCTTT.

This clonotype was detected only a few times. The chain recombines TRBV24-1 with TRBJ2-3; weak D call: TRBD1 (6 bases). The CDR3 has 15 amino acids. Germline-derived CDR1 and CDR2 are KGHDR and SFDVKD. V was pared by 1 base and J by 5 bases, with 12 bases between. The CDR3 DNA reads TGTGCCACCAGTGATTTAGGACAGATTGGAGATACGCAGTATTTT. The encoded protein is CATSDLGQIGDTQYF.

The V and J genes are TRBV10-1 and TRBJ2-2; 10 positions agree with TRBD1. V was pared by 6 bases and J by 3 bases, with 4 bases of the junction left unmatched. From germline, CDR1 is WNHNN and CDR2 SYGVQD (reference sequence). This CDR3 contains 15 residues. DNA for the CDR3: TGCGCCAGCAGCGCCGGGACAGGGGACACCGGGGAGCTGTTTTTT. Amino acid sequence: CASSAGTGDTGELFF.

This clonotype was counted once. V usage is TRBV4-1 and J usage is TRBJ1-3; 10 bases fit TRBD1. This CDR3 comprises 17 residues. The germline gives CDR1 MGHRA, CDR2 YSYEKL. The trim removed 2 bases at V and 4 bases at J, leaving 8 bases unmatched. In nucleotides, the CDR3 is TGCGCCAGCAGCCAACTTCCGGGACAGGGGCACGGAAACACCATATATTTT. Translating gives CASSQLPGQGHGNTIYF.

This chain joins TRBV4-1 and TRBJ2-7; D is unclear. There are 14 residues in the CDR3. Germline CDR1 reads MGHRA; CDR2 reads YSYEKL. Between the trimmed V and J ends, which lost 0 bases and 0 bases, there was a span of 6 bases. CDR3 protein: CASSQEQSSYEQYF. For the CDR3, the DNA is TGCGCCAGCAGCCAAGAACAGTCCTCCTACGAGCAGTACTTC.

The chain has TRBV4-1 and TRBJ2-1; D possibly matches TRBD1 or TRBD2 (6 bases each). Germline assignment: CDR1 MGHRA and CDR2 YSYEKL. CDR3 length: 19 amino acids. V lost 5 bases, J lost 0 bases, and 23 bases lay in between. The CDR3 here is CASSSPRIGGLSSYNEQFF. The CDR3 DNA sequence: TGCGCCAGCAGCTCACCCAGGATCGGGGGCCTGAGCTCCTACAATGAGCAGTTCTTC.

The chain recombines TRBV10-3 with TRBJ1-5, with D possibly TRBD1 on 5 matching bases. This CDR3 has 12 residues. CDR1 and CDR2 (germline): ENHRY, SYGVKD. Between the trimmed V and J ends, which lost 10 bases and 5 bases, there was a span of 12 bases. CDR3 loop: CATGTEYQPQHF. The CDR3 DNA reads as TGTGCCACAGGGACCGAATATCAGCCCCAGCATTTT.

With regard to this clonotype: Relative to the germline gene, one junction end is altered; a read error may explain this. The chain joins TRBV12-3 or TRBV12-4 to TRBJ1-5; 9 nucleotides align to TRBD1. The CDR3 has 16 amino acids. The CDR3 region is CASSDGTGRGNQPQHF. The CDR3 DNA is TGCGCCAGCAGCGACGGGACAGGGCGTGGCAATCAGCCCCAGCATTTT.

A single count supports this clonotype. The chain links TRBV7-9 to TRBJ2-1, with TRBD2 identical over 14 bases. Trimming cost V 5 bases and J 8 bases; bases outside gene matches: 5. Germline V gives CDR1 SEHNR, CDR2 FQNEAQ (reference sequence). The CDR3 is 15 amino acids. The chain's CDR3 is CASSPGTSGGDEQFF. CDR3 coding DNA: TGTGCCAGCAGCCCCGGGACTAGCGGGGGAGATGAGCAGTTCTTC.

The V gene is TRBV12-3 or TRBV12-4, the J gene TRBJ1-5; TRBD1 agrees at 10 bases. Trimming removed 7 bases from V and 7 bases from J; junction bases left unmatched: 13. The CDR3 is 16 residues long. The CDR3 is CASTSLDRGSKQPQHF. CDR3 DNA sequence: TGTGCCAGCACGTCATTGGACAGGGGGTCGAAACAGCCCCAGCATTTT.

The chain combines TRBV3-1 with TRBJ2-7, with unresolved D. The ends were cut back, 2 bases at V and 3 bases at J, with 14 bases in the middle. Germline V lookup: CDR1 LGHDT, CDR2 YNNKEL (reference sequence). CDR3 size: 15 residues. The CDR3 DNA reads as TGTGCCAGCAGCCAAAGTAACGGGTCCTACTACGAGCAGTACTTC. Residues: CASSQSNGSYYEQYF.

This clonotype has only a few counts. The genes are TRBV4-1 and TRBJ2-7, with D unresolved. The germline gives CDR1 MGHRA, CDR2 YSYEKL. Trimming removed 1 base at V and 2 bases at J, with 15 bases between. The CDR3 is 16 amino acids. In DNA form, the CDR3 reads TGCGCCAGCAGCCAAGCGGTTGGGCTACTGGCCTACGAGCAGTACTTC. It codes for CASSQAVGLLAYEQYF.

The genes are TRBV4-1 and TRBJ2-1; D is undetermined. CDR1 is MGHRA, CDR2 YSYEKL, per germline. The CDR3 is made up of 16 amino acids. Deletions cut 4 bases from V and 6 bases from J, with 19 bases between. The CDR3 nucleotides read TGCGCCAGCAGCCGAGGAGTCGGAACTTCGGGCAATGAGCAGTTCTTC. Translating gives CASSRGVGTSGNEQFF.

CDR3 loop: CASSQDFREGDNEQFF. The CDR3 DNA sequence: TGTGCCAGCAGCCAAGATTTCCGGGAGGGCGATAATGAGCAGTTCTTC. The gene calls are TRBV4-2 and TRBJ2-1; 8 nucleotides line up with TRBD2. Germline trimming cut 0 bases from V and 7 bases from J; bases unmatched to any gene: 8. The V gene's germline CDR1 is LGHNA and CDR2 YNFKEQ. The CDR3 covers 16 residues.

J is TRBJ1-2 and V is TRBV30; D gene ambiguous. Germline CDR1 reads GTSNPN; CDR2 reads SVGIG (reference sequence). V was pared by 0 bases and J by 4 bases, with 6 bases between. CDR3 length: 12 residues. The CDR3, as DNA: TGTGCCTGGAGTGTCATTGGCTATGGCTACACCTTC. Protein sequence: CAWSVIGYGYTF. Complete variable domain (other parts from reference TRBV30 and TRBJ1-2): SQTIHQWPATLVQPVGSPLSLECTVEGTSNPNLYWYRQAAGRGLQLLFYSVGIGQISSEVPQNLSASRPQDRQFILSSKKLLLSDSGFYLCAWSVIGYGYTFGSGTRLTVV.

V gene TRBV10-3 combines with J gene TRBJ2-1; D perhaps matches TRBD1 (5 bases). Trimming stripped 3 bases from V and 9 bases from J, with 9 bases between. CDR3 size: 12 residues. Germline CDR1 is ENHRY and CDR2 is SYGVKD. CDR3 sequence reads: CAISDRAGEQFF. CDR3 coding DNA: TGTGCCATCAGTGACAGGGCTGGTGAGCAGTTCTTC.

V gene TRBV9 combines with J gene TRBJ2-1; no firm D call. This CDR3 has 14 residues. V gave up 4 bases and J gave up 0 bases, with 8 bases separating them. Germline values: CDR1 SGDLS, CDR2 YYNGEE. The CDR3 nucleotides read TGTGCCAGCAGCCTGCCCGACTCCTACAATGAGCAGTTCTTC. Its translation: CASSLPDSYNEQFF.

This clonotype appeared a few times. This sequence joins TRBV29-1 and TRBJ1-4, with 9 nucleotides matching TRBD1. V was pared by 3 bases and J by 2 bases, with 1 base of the junction left unmatched. This CDR3 spans 14 amino acids. Germline V CDR1 and CDR2: SQVTM, ANQGSEA. The CDR3 loop reads CSVDDRGTNEKLFF. As DNA, the CDR3 is TGCAGCGTTGATGACAGGGGGACTAATGAAAAACTGTTTTTT.

The rearrangement links TRBV7-9 to TRBJ1-2, with a possible D match to TRBD1 (6 bases). Trimming stripped 3 bases from V and 8 bases from J, with 10 bases between. The CDR3 is 12 residues long. The germline V gene encodes CDR1 SEHNR and CDR2 FQNEAQ (reference sequence). As DNA, the CDR3 is TGTGCCAGCAGCTTCAGGGGCGGGGGCTACACCTTC. This codes for CASSFRGGGYTF.

V and J are TRBV4-1 and TRBJ2-3; 7 bases align to TRBD1. The junction had 3 bases not matched to a gene; V was cut back by 3 bases and J by 3 bases. Germline loops: CDR1 MGHRA, CDR2 YSYEKL. This CDR3 has 14 amino acids. CDR3 in DNA: TGCGCCAGCAGCCACCCGGGACAGACAGATACGCAGTATTTT. Translation gives CASSHPGQTDTQYF.

The rearrangement joins TRBV6-6 to TRBJ1-1; D gene ambiguous. Deletions cut 2 bases from V and 5 bases from J, with 12 bases between. The germline gives CDR1 MNHNY, CDR2 SVGAGI (reference sequence). CDR3 length: 14 amino acids. The CDR3 nucleotides read TGTGCCAGCAGTTACGAGAAACCTTTGACTGAAGCTTTCTTT. It encodes CASSYEKPLTEAFF.

This clonotype came up once. The J gene is TRBJ1-1, the V gene TRBV6-5, with D unclear. CDR1 is MNHEY, CDR2 SVGAGI, per germline. V shed 0 bases and J shed 1 base, with 9 bases lying between them. The CDR3 consists of 15 residues. CDR3 sequence: CASSYSSGENTEAFF. The CDR3 DNA is TGTGCCAGCAGTTACTCCTCCGGGGAGAACACTGAAGCTTTCTTT.

CDR3 residues: CASSLWGQGVYEQYF. The CDR3 nucleotides are TGTGCCAGCAGTTTGTGGGGACAGGGCGTCTACGAGCAGTACTTC. The chain links TRBV27 to TRBJ2-7; 9 bases agree with TRBD1. CDR3 length: 15 residues. V lost 3 bases to trimming and J lost 3 bases; unmatched junction nucleotides: 6. Germline-derived CDR1 and CDR2 are MNHEY and SMNVEV (reference sequence).

The chain links TRBV11-2 to TRBJ2-2; TRBD2 aligns across 14 bases. The V segment lost 8 bases and the J segment 6 bases; nucleotides outside the gene matches: 14. The CDR3 contains 18 residues. The germline V gene encodes CDR1 SGHAT and CDR2 FQNNGV. The CDR3 DNA reads as TGTGCCAGCGCCCTCGACGGACTAGCGGGAGGTCGGGCCGGGGAGCTGTTTTTT. Amino acid sequence: CASALDGLAGGRAGELFF.

J is TRBJ2-1 and V is TRBV9; possible D gene TRBD1, 5 bases. This CDR3 is 15 amino acids long. Germline CDR1 SGDLS, CDR2 YYNGEE. V was cut by 0 bases and J by 5 bases, with 12 bases left in between. The chain's CDR3 is CASSVGGGANNEQFF. The CDR3 DNA follows: TGTGCCAGCAGCGTAGGTGGTGGGGCAAACAATGAGCAGTTCTTC.